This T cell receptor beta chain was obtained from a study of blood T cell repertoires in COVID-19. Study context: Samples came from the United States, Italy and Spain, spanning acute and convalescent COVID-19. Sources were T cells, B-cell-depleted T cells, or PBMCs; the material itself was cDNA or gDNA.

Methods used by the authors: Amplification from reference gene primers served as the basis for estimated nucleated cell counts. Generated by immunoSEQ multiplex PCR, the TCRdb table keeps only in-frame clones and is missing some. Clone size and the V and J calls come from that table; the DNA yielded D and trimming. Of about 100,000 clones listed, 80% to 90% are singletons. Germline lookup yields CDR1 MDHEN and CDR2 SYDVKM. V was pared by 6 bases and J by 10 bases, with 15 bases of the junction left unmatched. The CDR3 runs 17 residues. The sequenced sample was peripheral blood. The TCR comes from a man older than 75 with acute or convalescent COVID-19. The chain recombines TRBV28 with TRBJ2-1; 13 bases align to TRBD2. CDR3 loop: CASRRGGTSGMYWEQFF. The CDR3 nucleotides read TGTGCCAGCAGGCGGGGCGGGACTAGCGGGATGTATTGGGAGCAGTTCTTC. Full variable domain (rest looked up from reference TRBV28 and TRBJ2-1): DVKVTQSSRYLVKRTGEKVFLECVQDMDHENMFWYRQDPGLGLRLIYFSYDVKMKEKGDIPEGYSVSREKKERFSLILESASTNQTSMYLCASRRGGTSGMYWEQFFGPGTRLTVL.